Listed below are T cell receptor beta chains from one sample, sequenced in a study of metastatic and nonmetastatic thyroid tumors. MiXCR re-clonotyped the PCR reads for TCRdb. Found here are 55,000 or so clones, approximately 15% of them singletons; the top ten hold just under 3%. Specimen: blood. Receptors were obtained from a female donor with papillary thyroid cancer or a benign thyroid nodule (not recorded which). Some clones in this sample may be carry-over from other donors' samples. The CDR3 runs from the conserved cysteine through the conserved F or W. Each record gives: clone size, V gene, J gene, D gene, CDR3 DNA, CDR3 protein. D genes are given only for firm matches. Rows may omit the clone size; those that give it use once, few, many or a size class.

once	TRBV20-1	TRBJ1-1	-	TGCATCGCTAGATCCGGGACAGAAGCTTTCTTT	CIARSGTEAFF
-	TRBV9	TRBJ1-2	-	TGTGCCAGCAGCCCTACAACGGGACAAGCTAACTATTGCTACACCTTC	CASSPTTGQANYCYTF
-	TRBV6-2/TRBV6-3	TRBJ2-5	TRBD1	TGTGCCAGCAGTTCCTTTGGACAGGGGTATGAGACCCAGTACTTC	CASSSFGQGYETQYF
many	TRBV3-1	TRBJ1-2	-	TGTGCCAGCAGCAAGGGACCCAACTATGGCTACACCTTC	CASSKGPNYGYTF
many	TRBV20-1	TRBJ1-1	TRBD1	TGCAGTGCTAGAGATGGGGACAGGGGACTCGAAGCTTTCTTT	CSARDGDRGLEAFF
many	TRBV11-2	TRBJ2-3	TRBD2	TGTGCCAGCAGCCCGGTATCGGGAGGGGTAGATACGCAGTATTTT	CASSPVSGGVDTQYF
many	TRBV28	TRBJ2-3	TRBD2	TGTGCCAGCAGTGTAGCGGGTGGTACAGATACGCAGTATTTT	CASSVAGGTDTQYF
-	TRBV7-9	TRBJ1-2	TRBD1	TGTGCCAGCAGCCTCGGGACAGTGCTAGACTATGGCTACACCTTC	CASSLGTVLDYGYTF
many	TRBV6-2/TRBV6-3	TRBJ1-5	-	TGTGCCAGCAGTTACTCTCTCCCCAATCAGCCCCAGCATTTT	CASSYSLPNQPQHF
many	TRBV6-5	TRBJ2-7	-	TGTGCCAGCAGTTACCGAGGCAGGGACCGGGAGCAGTACTTC	CASSYRGRDREQYF
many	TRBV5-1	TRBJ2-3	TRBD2	TGCGCCAGCAGCCGCGGGACTAGCAGCACAGATACGCAGTATTTT	CASSRGTSSTDTQYF
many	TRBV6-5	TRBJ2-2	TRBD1	TGTGCCAGCAGTTACTCCGGGACAGGGGGTACCGGGGAGCTGTTTTTT	CASSYSGTGGTGELFF
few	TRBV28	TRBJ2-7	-	TGTGCCAGCAAGTTCCCCCGGTCCTACGAGCAGTACTTC	CASKFPRSYEQYF
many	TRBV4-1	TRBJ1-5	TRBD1	TGCGCCAGCAGCCTGGGACAGGGAGGCAATCAGCCCCAGCATTTT	CASSLGQGGNQPQHF
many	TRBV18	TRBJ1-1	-	TGTGCCAGCTCAACTGTTGGGGGGGACACTGAAGCTTTCTTT	CASSTVGGDTEAFF
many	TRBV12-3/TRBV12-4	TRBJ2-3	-	TGTGCCAGCAGGTCCGGAGGGGCCAACACAGATACGCAGTATTTT	CASRSGGANTDTQYF
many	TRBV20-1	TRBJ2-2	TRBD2	TGCAGTGCTTCCGGACTAGCGGGAGGTACCGGGGAGCTGTTTTTT	CSASGLAGGTGELFF
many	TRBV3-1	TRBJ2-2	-	TGTGCCAGCAGCTCTACCGATGGATCCGGGGAGCTGTTTTTT	CASSSTDGSGELFF
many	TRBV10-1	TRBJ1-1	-	TGCGCCAGCAGTGAAAACAGAGGGCTGACTGAAGCTTTCTTT	CASSENRGLTEAFF
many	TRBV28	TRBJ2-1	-	TGTGCCAGCAGTTTACATAGTCCGATCAGCTCCTACAATGAGCAGTTCTTC	CASSLHSPISSYNEQFF
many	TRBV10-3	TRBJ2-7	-	TGTGCCATCAGTGAACAATCCTACGAGCAGTACTTC	CAISEQSYEQYF
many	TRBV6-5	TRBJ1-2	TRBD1	TGTGCCAGCAGTTCACCGGGACAGGGACCGAAACCGGGGTATGGCTACACCTTC	CASSSPGQGPKPGYGYTF
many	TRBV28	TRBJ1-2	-	TGTGCCAGCAGTGCCGACAGGTTAGGCTACACCTTC	CASSADRLGYTF
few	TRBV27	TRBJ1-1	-	TGTGCCAGCAGTTTACCGGGAGTGAACACTGAAGCTTTCTTT	CASSLPGVNTEAFF
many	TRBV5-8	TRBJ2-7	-	TGTGCCAGCAGCTTGTCTGGATTCTACGAGCAGTACTTC	CASSLSGFYEQYF
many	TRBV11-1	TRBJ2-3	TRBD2	TGTGCCAGCAGCTCATGGACTAGCGGGGACACAGATACGCAGTACTTT	CASSSWTSGDTDTQYF
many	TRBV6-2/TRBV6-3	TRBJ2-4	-	TGTGCCAGCAGTTACGCAACTCTGGCTAGGGACATTCAGTACTTC	CASSYATLARDIQYF
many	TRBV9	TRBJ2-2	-	TGTGCCAGCAGCGTATCACCGAACACCGGGGAGCTGTTTTTT	CASSVSPNTGELFF
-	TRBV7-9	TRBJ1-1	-	TGTGCCAACAGCGACACGGGTGACTACACTGAAGCTTTCTTT	CANSDTGDYTEAFF
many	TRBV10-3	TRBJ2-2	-	TGTGCCATCAGTGGGACCGACGGGGAGCTGTTTTTT	CAISGTDGELFF
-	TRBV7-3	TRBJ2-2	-	TGTGCCAGCAGGCGACATGGTGAATCCGGGGAGCTGTTTTTT	CASRRHGESGELFF
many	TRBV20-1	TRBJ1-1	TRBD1	TGCAGTGCTAGAGATAGAAACAGGGGAACTGAAGCTTTCTTT	CSARDRNRGTEAFF
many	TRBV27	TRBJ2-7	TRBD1	TGTGCCAGCAGGAGCCAGGTGGGGACAGGGGCTTACGAGCAGTACTTC	CASRSQVGTGAYEQYF
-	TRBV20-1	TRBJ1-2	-	TGCAGTGCTAGATTGTTAGGGACTCAGGATGACTACACCTTC	CSARLLGTQDDYTF
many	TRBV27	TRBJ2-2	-	TGTGCCAGCAGTTTATACGGGTTCAGTTCCGGGGAGCTGTTTTTT	CASSLYGFSSGELFF
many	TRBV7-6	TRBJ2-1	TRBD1	TGTGCCAGCAGCTATAGGCCGGGACAGGGGCACAATGAGCAGTTCTTC	CASSYRPGQGHNEQFF
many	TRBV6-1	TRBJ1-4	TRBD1	TGTGCCGTACTAAGTGGACAGGGGAAAAATGAAAAACTGTTTTTT	CAVLSGQGKNEKLFF
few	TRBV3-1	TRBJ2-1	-	TGTGCCAGCAGCCCAATATCGGGAGATGTCAATGAGCAGTTCTTC	CASSPISGDVNEQFF
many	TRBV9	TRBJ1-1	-	TGTGCCAGCAATGGAGGGCAGTTGAACACTGAAGCTTTCTTT	CASNGGQLNTEAFF
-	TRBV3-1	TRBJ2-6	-	TGTGCCAGCATCCTCGGGGGCTCTGGGGCCAACTTCCTGACTTTC	CASILGGSGANFLTF
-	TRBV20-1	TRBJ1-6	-	TGCAGTGCTAGCACCAGCGGATCGGTCTCCTATAATTCACCCCTCCACTTT	CSASTSGSVSYNSPLHF
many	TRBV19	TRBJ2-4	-	TGTGCCACGGCCCGGGACGAGGCTTACATTCAGTACTTC	CATARDEAYIQYF
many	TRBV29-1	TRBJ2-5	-	TGCAGCGTTGAAGGCGGCACACCCCTGGTAGAGACCCAGTACTTC	CSVEGGTPLVETQYF
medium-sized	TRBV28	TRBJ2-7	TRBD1	TGTGCCACGCGGACAGGGGACGAGCAGTACTTC	CATRTGDEQYF
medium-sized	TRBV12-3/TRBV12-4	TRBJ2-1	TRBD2	TGTGCCAGCAGTTTACGGCCTAGCGGGGGCAATGAGCAGTTCTTC	CASSLRPSGGNEQFF
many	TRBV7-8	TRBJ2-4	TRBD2	TGTGCCAGCAGCAGGGGTTTAGCGGGAGTGGCCAAAAACATTCAGTACTTC	CASSRGLAGVAKNIQYF
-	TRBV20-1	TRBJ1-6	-	TGCAGTGCTAGAGATCTAGAGACAGTATGTTCACCCCTCCACTTT	CSARDLETVCSPLHF
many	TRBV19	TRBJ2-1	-	TGTGCCAGTAGTTTGGGAGCTAGCTTCTACAATGAGCAGTTCTTC	CASSLGASFYNEQFF
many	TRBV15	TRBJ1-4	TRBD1	TGTGCCACCAGCGGAGGACAGGCGGATAATGAAAAACTGTTTTTT	CATSGGQADNEKLFF
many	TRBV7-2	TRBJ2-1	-	TGTGCCAGCAGCTTTTGGGGGACGAATGAGCAGTTCTTC	CASSFWGTNEQFF
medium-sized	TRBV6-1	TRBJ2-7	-	TGTGCCAGCAGCCCCTCGGGGGAGCAGTACTTC	CASSPSGEQYF
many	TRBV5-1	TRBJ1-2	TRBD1	TGCGCCAGCAGCAGGGACAGGGCGGGCTACACCTTC	CASSRDRAGYTF